One TCR beta chain is described in this entry. The assay was immunoSEQ multiplex PCR, and TCRdb's table has in-frame clones only and misses some. Of some 150,000 clones listed, 90% are singletons. This sample is part of a study of T cell responses to AZD1222 COVID-19 vaccine. The CDR3 contains 15 residues. Germline assignment: CDR1 MNHEY and CDR2 SVGAGI. V was clipped by 2 bases and J by 1 base, with 12 bases between them. The chain is built from TRBV6-5 and TRBJ2-7, with D possibly TRBD2 on 5 matching bases. The origin of this receptor is an adult in good health. The sequences come from peripheral blood, collected on day 0 of AZD1222 vaccination. The CDR3 DNA sequence: TGTGCCAGCAGTTACAACGCGGGCCCTTCCTACGAGCAGTACTTC. Translated, it gives CASSYNAGPSYEQYF.